These 20 T cell receptor beta chains share one sample of origin, sequenced in a study of CDR3 diversity in severe acne. MiXCR, run by TCRdb on the PCR reads, gives a single entry per CDR3 protein. The table has about 90,000 distinct CDR3 sequences, around half seen once. The material sequenced was blood. The receptors were sampled from a male donor in good health, serving as a control.

This clonotype is classed as medium-sized. The genes are TRBV29-1 and TRBJ2-5; TRBD1 matches 8 bases. The germline gives CDR1 SQVTM, CDR2 ANQGSEA. This CDR3 has 12 residues. Unmatched junction bases numbered 1, after V lost 2 bases and J lost 5 bases. CDR3 nucleotide sequence: TGCAGCGTTGAACAGGGGGCCGAGACCCAGTACTTC. Its protein is CSVEQGAETQYF. Full variable domain (remainder filled in from reference TRBV29-1 and TRBJ2-5): SAVISQKPSRDICQRGTSLTIQCQVDSQVTMMFWYRQQPGQSLTLIATANQGSEATYESGFVIDKFPISRPNLTFSTLTVSNMSPEDSSIYLCSVEQGAETQYFGPGTRLLVL.

This clonotype was found many times. V gene TRBV14 combines with J gene TRBJ2-7; D might be TRBD1 or TRBD2, each matching 5 bases. The V and J ends lost 3 bases and 2 bases respectively, with 8 bases between them. The CDR3 spans 13 residues. Germline CDR1 reads SGHDN; CDR2 reads FVKESK. DNA of the CDR3: TGTGCCAGCAGCCATTGGGGACCCTACGAGCAGTACTTC. This sequence encodes CASSHWGPYEQYF.

This clonotype was picked up many times. The V gene is TRBV27, the J gene TRBJ2-7, with D perhaps TRBD1 (5 bases). CDR1 is MNHEY and CDR2 is SMNVEV in the germline V gene (reference sequence). The CDR3 totals 15 residues. Trimming pared 3 bases from V and 2 bases from J, leaving 14 bases between. The CDR3 coding sequence is TGTGCCAGCAGTTTTAGGGGAATTGGGGCCTACGAGCAGTACTTC. This encodes CASSFRGIGAYEQYF.

This clonotype was seen ten or more times. This chain connects TRBV6-4 to TRBJ2-1, with 10 bases fitting TRBD2. The CDR3 loop spans 15 amino acids. With 4 bases clipped from V and 7 bases from J, the junction kept 7 bases outside the gene matches. Germline CDR1 and CDR2: MRHNA and SNTAGT. The CDR3: CASSGSGGSSNEQFF. In DNA, the CDR3 is TGTGCCAGCAGTGGTAGCGGGGGGTCCTCTAATGAGCAGTTCTTC.

This clonotype was detected ten times or more. The V call is TRBV9, the J call TRBJ1-1; D is unresolved. The CDR3 runs 14 residues. Germline V lookup: CDR1 SGDLS, CDR2 YYNGEE. V was trimmed by 2 bases and J by 0 bases, leaving 8 bases between them. As DNA, the CDR3 is TGTGCCAGCAGCGTTGCGGATGTGAACACTGAAGCTTTCTTT. Amino acid sequence: CASSVADVNTEAFF.

The chain employs TRBV15 and TRBJ2-7; D remains unclear. V dropped 0 bases and J dropped 0 bases, with 9 bases sitting between them. Germline assignment: CDR1 LNHNV and CDR2 YYDKDF (reference sequence). The CDR3 consists of 15 residues. CDR3 amino acids: CATSRDDTDSYEQYF. CDR3 bases: TGTGCCACCAGCAGAGATGATACGGACTCCTACGAGCAGTACTTC. The whole variable domain, filled in from reference TRBV15 and TRBJ2-7, reads DAMVIQNPRYQVTQFGKPVTLSCSQTLNHNVMYWYQQKSSQAPKLLFHYYDKDFNNEADTPDNFQSRRPNTSFCFLDIRSPGLGDTAMYLCATSRDDTDSYEQYFGPGTRLTVT.

This clonotype showed up just a few times. The V gene is TRBV5-1, the J gene TRBJ2-7, with 8 bases identical to TRBD1. V dropped 5 bases and J dropped 1; count of bases not matched to a gene: 8. The germline V gene has CDR1 SGHRS and CDR2 YFSETQ. The CDR3 contains 15 residues. The CDR3 sequence is CASSSGTGASYEQYF. The DNA of the CDR3 is TGCGCCAGCAGTTCCGGGACAGGAGCTTCCTACGAGCAGTACTTC. Complete variable domain (other parts from reference TRBV5-1 and TRBJ2-7): KAGVTQTPRYLIKTRGQQVTLSCSPISGHRSVSWYQQTPGQGLQFLFEYFSETQRNKGNFPGRFSGRQFSNSRSEMNVSTLELGDSALYLCASSSGTGASYEQYFGPGTRLTVT.

This clonotype has at least ten counts. V usage is TRBV14 and J usage is TRBJ2-7, with D perhaps TRBD1 or TRBD2 (5 bases each). This CDR3 has 14 residues. CDR1 and CDR2 (germline): SGHDN, FVKESK. Trimming left V 4 bases short and J 0 bases short, with 10 bases between. For the CDR3, the DNA is TGTGCCAGCAGCCCCAGGGACCTCTCCTACGAGCAGTACTTC. Translation: CASSPRDLSYEQYF.

This clonotype was observed at least ten times. The rearrangement uses TRBV7-9 and TRBJ1-6; 7 bases are shared with TRBD1. There are 16 residues in the CDR3. Looked up from germline, CDR1 is SEHNR and CDR2 is FQNEAQ (reference sequence). V lost 5 bases and J lost 7; bases outside the gene matches: 11. CDR3 coding DNA: TGTGCCAGCAGCCCTGGCAACAGGGGAAGCAATTCACCCCTCCACTTT. Amino acid sequence: CASSPGNRGSNSPLHF.

CDR3 DNA: TGTGCCAGTAGTTCAAGCGACGGACCCTACGAGCAGTACTTC. This gives the protein CASSSSDGPYEQYF. The chain combines TRBV19 with TRBJ2-7, with D uncertain. V was clipped by 5 bases and J by 2 bases, with 13 bases between them. The germline V gene encodes CDR1 LNHDA and CDR2 SQIVND (reference sequence). This CDR3 comprises 14 residues.

The V call is TRBV2, the J call TRBJ2-7, with 7 bases fitting TRBD2. The CDR3 consists of 14 residues. V gave up 7 bases and J gave up 0 bases; unmatched junction bases: 6. Germline-derived CDR1 and CDR2 are SNHLY and FYNNEI. CDR3 residues: CASNLGLLSYEQYF. DNA of the CDR3: TGTGCCAGCAACCTGGGACTACTCTCCTACGAGCAGTACTTC.

J is TRBJ2-5 and V is TRBV29-1, with a weak D call TRBD2 (6 bases). V lost 5 bases, J lost 2 bases, and 9 bases lay in between. The CDR3 spans 12 residues. The germline V gene encodes CDR1 SQVTM and CDR2 ANQGSEA. CDR3 sequence: CSVRGGQETQYF. The CDR3 DNA reads TGCAGCGTTCGCGGAGGGCAAGAGACCCAGTACTTC.

This clonotype was recorded a few times. The chain is built from TRBV2 and TRBJ1-1; 12 bases map to TRBD1. V was clipped by 6 bases and J by 6 bases; unmatched bases: 8. The CDR3 covers 15 residues. Germline CDR1 reads SNHLY; CDR2 reads FYNNEI. In nucleotides, the CDR3 is TGTGCCAGCAGCCTAGTGGGGACAGGGGGCTCTGAAGCTTTCTTT. This translates into CASSLVGTGGSEAFF.

This chain joins TRBV5-1 and TRBJ2-1; 9 positions match TRBD1. Germline V gene lookup returns CDR1 SGHRS and CDR2 YFSETQ. Unmatched junction bases numbered 5, after V lost 7 bases and J lost 6 bases. The CDR3 runs 13 residues. CDR3 in amino acids: CASRDRALNEQFF. DNA for the CDR3: TGCGCCAGCCGGGACAGGGCCCTCAATGAGCAGTTCTTC.

This clonotype has a count of ten or more. This chain connects TRBV7-8 to TRBJ2-5; D unclear. This CDR3 comprises 12 residues. Germline CDR1 SGHVS, CDR2 FQNEAQ. V lost 5 bases and J 5 bases, leaving 9 bases between the germline ends. The chain's CDR3 is CASSRMLETQYF. CDR3 coding DNA: TGTGCCAGCAGCCGAATGTTGGAGACCCAGTACTTC.

As regards this clonotype: This clone may be a read error of a much larger clone one base away. This chain joins TRBV6-5 and TRBJ1-3; D call uncertain. The CDR3 is made up of 11 amino acids. Looked up from germline, CDR1 is MNHEY and CDR2 is SVGAGI. CDR3 coding DNA: TGTGCCAGTCTATCTGGAGACACCATATATTTT. Amino acid sequence: CASLSGDTIYF.

The chain employs TRBV6-1 and TRBJ2-7, with a possible D match to TRBD2 (5 bases). The V gene's germline CDR1 is MNHNS and CDR2 SASEGT. V was trimmed by 6 bases and J by 3 bases, leaving 12 bases between them. The CDR3 runs to 13 residues. CDR3 in DNA: TGTGCCAGCAGGCTCAGGACTGGCTACGAGCAGTACTTC. Translated: CASRLRTGYEQYF.

This clonotype was observed at least ten times. The chain joins TRBV27 to TRBJ2-1; 8 nucleotides align to TRBD2. The CDR3 totals 18 residues. Germline V gives CDR1 MNHEY, CDR2 SMNVEV (reference sequence). Trimming at V came to 5 bases and at J to 3 bases, leaving 15 bases not matched to a gene. The DNA of the CDR3 is TGTGCCAGCAGTGGAGAGGGTACTAGCGGACAATACTACAATGAGCAGTTCTTC. Translated, it gives CASSGEGTSGQYYNEQFF.

This clonotype has just a few counts. The chain carries TRBV7-2 and TRBJ2-7; 8 bases match TRBD1. The CDR3 contains 15 residues. Germline CDR1 and CDR2: SGHTA and FQGNSA. The trim removed 5 bases at V and 0 bases at J, leaving 6 bases unmatched. The CDR3 DNA reads TGTGCCAGCAGCCCGAGGACAGGGAGCTCCTACGAGCAGTACTTC. Its protein product is CASSPRTGSSYEQYF.

The J gene is TRBJ2-1, the V gene TRBV20-1; the match to TRBD2 covers 8 bases. Germline trimming cut 6 bases from V and 2 bases from J; bases unmatched to any gene: 3. CDR3 length: 13 amino acids. Germline lookup yields CDR1 DFQATT and CDR2 SNEGSKA (reference sequence). CDR3 nucleotide sequence: TGCAGTGCCGAAGCGGGGGCCTACAATGAGCAGTTCTTC. Protein: CSAEAGAYNEQFF.